The rows below give T cell receptor beta chains drawn from one sample of a study of cytomegalovirus exposure and HLA in healthy donors. Using immunoSEQ multiplex PCR, the repertoire was profiled, and TCRdb retains in-frame clones only, with some absent. This sample has some 270,000 clones, with 80% found just once. Sequenced input: PBMCs. The source of these receptors is a girl aged 2 to 10 in good health and CMV-seronegative. Each CDR3 is given with its conserved first and last residue. D genes are given only for firm matches.

>.|12|TRBJ1-5|TRBV18
CASSGEDQPQHF
>.|14|TRBJ2-3|TRBV7-3
CASSFTGITDTQYF
>.|14|TRBJ1-1|TRBV6-5
CASKVLTFGTEAFF
>.|15|TRBJ2-3|TRBV14
CASSQEIHSADTQYF
>TRBD2|15|TRBJ2-3|TRBV29-1
CSVEYLAGRTDTQYF
>.|14|TRBJ1-4|TRBV6-5
CATARDRSNEKLFF
>.|15|TRBJ1-2|TRBV30
CAWRTTGTANYGYTF
>.|17|TRBJ1-3|TRBV28
CASNAVWTAPSGNTIYF
>.|14|TRBJ2-7|TRBV7-6
CASSLDAQGDEQYF
>TRBD1|13|TRBJ2-2|TRBV6-1
CASSPQGAGELFF
>.|16|TRBJ2-3|TRBV28
CASSFLRRDRTDTQYF
>TRBD2|18|TRBJ2-7|TRBV7-8
CASSLALVASGRMYEQYF
>TRBD2|16|TRBJ2-7|TRBV29-1
CSVVLVGLAGSYEQYF
>.|15|TRBJ2-7|TRBV11-3
CASSLDTHREGEQYF
>.|15|TRBJ2-3|TRBV11-3
CASSFLYRGSDTQYF
>TRBD1|15|TRBJ2-1|TRBV7-9
CASSSGGTLNNEQFF
>.|15|TRBJ1-1|TRBV4-1
CASSQVVWRAIEAFF
>.|15|TRBJ1-1|TRBV30
CAWSGQKRANTEAFF
>TRBD1|15|TRBJ1-6|TRBV30
CAWGTGVHYNSPLHF
>TRBD1|14|TRBJ1-1|TRBV29-1
CSVVRQGGGTEAFF
>.|10|TRBJ1-2|TRBV10-3
CAAGGVGYTF
>TRBD2|15|TRBJ2-3|TRBV5-4
CASSLGAGGTDTQYF
>TRBD1|14|TRBJ1-2|TRBV19
CASSPGTGIYGYTF
>TRBD1|15|TRBJ1-1|TRBV19
CASSMGTGMNTEAFF